The sequence of this T cell receptor beta chain was determined in a study of T cells after yellow fever vaccination. On the study more broadly: When fractions had low cell numbers, they were prepared with SMART-Seq v4 Ultra Low Input. Study observations and caveats: High-abundance clonotypes from the bulk population could contaminate FACS-sorted repertoires. Reappearance after the booster was observed for most primary-vaccination clones (about 96% CD4, approximately 90% CD8).

The V segment lost 3 bases and the J segment 4 bases; nucleotides outside the gene matches: 8. Germline loops: CDR1 LGHNA, CDR2 YNFKEQ. The length of the CDR3 is 15 residues. This clonotype has ten or more counts. The antigen remains undetermined. A 5'RACE template-switching step, the method used to make TCR cDNA, added a universal primer site and UMIs. Via MiXCR, TCRdb re-called the 5' RACE reads, giving one row per CDR3 protein. This table holds around 300,000 distinct CDR3 sequences, 4.1% found once. The material was PBMCs, obtained 5 days after the yellow fever booster vaccination. This chain connects TRBV4-2 to TRBJ1-2; TRBD1 matches 7 bases. This receptor was taken from a man aged 18 to 30 who received the YFV17D yellow fever vaccine. CDR3 sequence: CASSQEGTVLYGYTF. In DNA form, the CDR3 reads TGTGCCAGCAGCCAGGAAGGGACAGTCCTCTATGGCTACACCTTC.